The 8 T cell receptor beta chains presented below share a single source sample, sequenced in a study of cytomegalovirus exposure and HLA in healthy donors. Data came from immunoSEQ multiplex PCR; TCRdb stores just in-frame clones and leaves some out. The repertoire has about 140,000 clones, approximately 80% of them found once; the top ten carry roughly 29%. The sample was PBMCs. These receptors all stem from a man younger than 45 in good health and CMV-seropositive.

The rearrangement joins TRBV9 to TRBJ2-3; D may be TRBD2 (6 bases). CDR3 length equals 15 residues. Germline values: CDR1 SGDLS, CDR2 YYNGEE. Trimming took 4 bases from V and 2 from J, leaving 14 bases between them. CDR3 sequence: CASSPGAGTTDTQYF. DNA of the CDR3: TGTGCCAGCAGCCCCGGAGCGGGCACCACAGATACGCAGTATTTT.

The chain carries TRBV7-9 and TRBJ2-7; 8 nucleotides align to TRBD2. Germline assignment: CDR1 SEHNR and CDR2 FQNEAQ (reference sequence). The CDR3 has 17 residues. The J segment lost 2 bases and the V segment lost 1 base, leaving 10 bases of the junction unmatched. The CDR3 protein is CASSLGKTSVLPYEQYF. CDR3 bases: TGTGCCAGCAGCTTAGGGAAGACTAGCGTCCTCCCCTACGAGCAGTACTTC.

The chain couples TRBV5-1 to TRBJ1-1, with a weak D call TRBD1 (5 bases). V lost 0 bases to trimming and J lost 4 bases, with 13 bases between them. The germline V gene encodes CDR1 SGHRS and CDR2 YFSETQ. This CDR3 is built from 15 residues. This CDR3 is CASSLGAGLFTEAFF. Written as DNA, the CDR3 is TGCGCCAGCAGCTTGGGGGCAGGGTTGTTCACTGAAGCTTTCTTT.

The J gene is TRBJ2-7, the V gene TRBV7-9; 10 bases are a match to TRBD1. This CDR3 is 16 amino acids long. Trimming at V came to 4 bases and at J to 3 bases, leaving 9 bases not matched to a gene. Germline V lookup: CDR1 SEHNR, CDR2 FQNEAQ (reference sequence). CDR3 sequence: CASSSEDRGFGYEQYF. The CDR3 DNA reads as TGTGCCAGCAGCTCGGAGGACAGGGGGTTCGGCTACGAGCAGTACTTC.

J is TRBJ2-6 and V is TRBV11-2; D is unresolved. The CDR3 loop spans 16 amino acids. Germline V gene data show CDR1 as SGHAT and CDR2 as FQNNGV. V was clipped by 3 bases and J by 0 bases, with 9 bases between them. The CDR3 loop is CASSLSGDSGANVLTF. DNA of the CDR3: TGTGCCAGCAGCTTGTCCGGTGACTCTGGGGCCAACGTCCTGACTTTC.

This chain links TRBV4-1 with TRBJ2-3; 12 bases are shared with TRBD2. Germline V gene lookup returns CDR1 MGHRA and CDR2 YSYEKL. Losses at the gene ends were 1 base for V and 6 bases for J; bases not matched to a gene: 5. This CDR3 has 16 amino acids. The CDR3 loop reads CASSQGLAGVQDTQYF. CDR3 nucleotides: TGCGCCAGCAGCCAAGGACTAGCGGGAGTCCAGGATACGCAGTATTTT.

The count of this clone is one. This CDR3 reads CSARNYQGTFF. The CDR3 DNA reads as TGCAGTGCTAGAAATTATCAGGGGACTTTCTTT. The chain links TRBV20-1 to TRBJ1-1; D may be TRBD1 (6 bases). V lost 2 bases and J lost 12, with 13 bases in between. The germline CDR1 and CDR2 sequences are DFQATT and SNEGSKA (reference sequence). The CDR3 has 11 amino acids.

CDR3 loop: CASSSWAGGKRVIYGYTF. The DNA of the CDR3 is TGCGCCAGCAGTTCCTGGGCAGGGGGCAAAAGGGTAATCTATGGCTACACCTTC. This chain connects TRBV10-1 to TRBJ1-2, with 8 positions matching TRBD1. The CDR3 totals 18 residues. Per the germline V gene, CDR1 is WNHNN and CDR2 is SYGVQD (reference sequence). V trimming: 5 bases; J trimming: 4 bases; junction bases outside the gene matches: 18.